This is a list of T cell receptor beta chains from one sample in a study of blood T cells in healthy people across ages. TCRdb itself ran the 5' RACE reads through MiXCR, one entry per CDR3 protein. Among about 1.4 million distinct CDR3 sequences listed, around 55% were seen once. The sequenced material came from blood. The source of these receptors is a man between 18 and 29 years old in good health. Both conserved end residues are part of each CDR3. Fields, in order: V gene, CDR3 protein.

v_call: TRBV4-1
cdr3_aa: CASSQRTRGDTQYF

v_call: TRBV5-1
cdr3_aa: CASSESHGDGYTF

v_call: TRBV5-1
cdr3_aa: CASSLESGAVTDTQYF

v_call: TRBV25-1
cdr3_aa: CASTSSGPDTQYF

v_call: TRBV7-2
cdr3_aa: CASSLGRWAQATRGYTF

v_call: TRBV6-1
cdr3_aa: CASSDAPGPTEQFF

v_call: TRBV11-1
cdr3_aa: CASSFALEGGNEQFF

v_call: TRBV27
cdr3_aa: CVSSLSASNIYEQYF

v_call: TRBV6-5
cdr3_aa: CASGKNNEQFF

v_call: TRBV30
cdr3_aa: CAWSAGEGVAQHF

v_call: TRBV3-1
cdr3_aa: CASTLGGNQPQHF

v_call: TRBV27
cdr3_aa: CASSKGLAGGRAQETQYF

v_call: TRBV7-9
cdr3_aa: CASSTGTEDYTF

v_call: TRBV29-1
cdr3_aa: CSVATGNNQPQHF

v_call: TRBV5-6
cdr3_aa: CASSLTRTWYEQFF

v_call: TRBV7-9
cdr3_aa: CASSVIPGDKNIQYF

v_call: TRBV6-5
cdr3_aa: CASIGSGAGYGYTF

v_call: TRBV30
cdr3_aa: CAWTRTDYYYGYTF

v_call: TRBV3-1
cdr3_aa: CASQDREDNEQFF

v_call: TRBV4-3
cdr3_aa: CASSQDGTSNQPQHF

v_call: TRBV9
cdr3_aa: CASSPSDRAHEQYF

v_call: TRBV29-1
cdr3_aa: CSVVAVAGALSSTDTQYF

v_call: TRBV24-1
cdr3_aa: CATSDPGKTNEQFF

v_call: TRBV27
cdr3_aa: CASSLLGDRYNEQFF

v_call: TRBV29-1
cdr3_aa: CSERRGSGANVLTF

v_call: TRBV12-3/TRBV12-4
cdr3_aa: CASSLWDSWGNEQFF

v_call: TRBV27
cdr3_aa: CASSLKQEGNEQFF

v_call: TRBV3-1
cdr3_aa: CASSGTGGRNTIYF

v_call: TRBV5-1
cdr3_aa: CASSLGLAESSYEQYF

v_call: TRBV4-1
cdr3_aa: CASSQDRGTGVYEQFF

v_call: TRBV4-2
cdr3_aa: CASSHYYPGTVGYTF

v_call: TRBV5-1
cdr3_aa: CASSKGFNEQYF

v_call: TRBV4-3
cdr3_aa: CASSLRGVDSPLHF

v_call: TRBV4-2
cdr3_aa: CASSQEGQGYEQYF

v_call: TRBV6-5
cdr3_aa: CASSSGVQGEQYF

v_call: TRBV29-1
cdr3_aa: CSVPQGGLPPDTQYF

v_call: TRBV2
cdr3_aa: CAIRDIQETQYF

v_call: TRBV19
cdr3_aa: CASSMPGLTTYEQYF

v_call: TRBV27
cdr3_aa: CAKTDRDEPRSYEQYF

v_call: TRBV25-1
cdr3_aa: CASSEGGQGTNEQFF

v_call: TRBV12-3/TRBV12-4
cdr3_aa: CASSPEPGANVLTF

v_call: TRBV20-1
cdr3_aa: CSAPLFRAGRQREGVTDTQYF

v_call: TRBV29-1
cdr3_aa: CSALSAYEQFF

v_call: TRBV20-1
cdr3_aa: CSAREPTFMGYKFDEQYF

v_call: TRBV27
cdr3_aa: CASSLTGTTYSLYGYTF

v_call: TRBV4-3
cdr3_aa: CASSQDRWGNYGYTF

v_call: TRBV24-1
cdr3_aa: CATSDWTKSYSPLHF

v_call: TRBV20-1
cdr3_aa: CSAPGAGGIYSYEQYF

v_call: TRBV7-7
cdr3_aa: CASSCEGWNPYNEQFF

v_call: TRBV13
cdr3_aa: CASSSLRGKRTDTQYF

v_call: TRBV28
cdr3_aa: CASSQPWDRSSYEQYF

v_call: TRBV4-1
cdr3_aa: CASSQDHRGPNEKLFF

v_call: TRBV6-5
cdr3_aa: CASSYCGGRGEQFF

v_call: TRBV15
cdr3_aa: CATSRDLIKRLPVNSPLHF

v_call: TRBV11-2
cdr3_aa: CASTLWGHEQYF

v_call: TRBV20-1
cdr3_aa: CSATDRGRDQPQHF

v_call: TRBV4-1
cdr3_aa: CASSQEFAYTEAFF

v_call: TRBV18
cdr3_aa: CASSPVTNSVEQFF

v_call: TRBV27
cdr3_aa: CASSLSVLGGEQYF

v_call: TRBV28
cdr3_aa: CATRDSLNEQFF